Below, 19 T cell receptor beta chains from the same sample are listed, as sequenced in a study of shared clonotypes between healthy human individuals. Some clones are missing from TCRdb's copy, which holds only in-frame ones; the method was immunoSEQ multiplex PCR. The table has 650,000 to 700,000 clones, 80% to 95% seen once; the top ten hold 30% to 35%. The sample was memory CD8+ T cells from PBMCs. The subset denotes: CD45RO+ cells pooled with CCR7-negative TemRA cells. These receptors all come from a man between 18 and 29 years old in good health. Some clones in this sample may be carry-over from other donors' samples.

The CDR3 here is CASSYSMGPGTEAFF. The CDR3, as DNA: TGTGCCAGCAGTTACTCAATGGGTCCTGGGACTGAAGCTTTCTTT. The chain joins TRBV6-5 to TRBJ1-1; unclear D gene. The V and J ends lost 0 bases and 5 bases respectively, with 13 bases between them. Germline V gene lookup returns CDR1 MNHEY and CDR2 SVGAGI. The CDR3 consists of 15 residues.

As DNA, the CDR3 is TGTGCCAGCAGCCCGGGACAGGGGGGACGGGAGACCCAGTACTTC. Amino acid sequence: CASSPGQGGRETQYF. V is TRBV7-9 and J is TRBJ2-5; 11 bases are shared with TRBD1. The junction had 7 bases not matched to a gene; V was cut back by 5 bases and J by 5 bases. This CDR3 is built from 15 residues. Germline CDR1 is SEHNR and CDR2 is FQNEAQ (reference sequence).

Concerning this clone: A read error is likely here: a far larger clone is one base away. The J gene is TRBJ2-1, the V gene TRBV5-4; 13 positions match TRBD2. The V segment lost 2 bases and the J segment 9 bases; nucleotides outside the gene matches: 2. The germline CDR1 and CDR2 sequences are SGHNT and YYREEE (reference sequence). This CDR3 spans 14 amino acids. Here the CDR3 reads CASSLGLAGVEQFF. For the CDR3, the DNA is TGTGCCAGCAGCTTAGGACTAGCGGGAGTTGAGCAGTTCTTC.

The V call is TRBV5-1, the J call TRBJ2-1; 9 positions match TRBD2. From germline, CDR1 is SGHRS and CDR2 YFSETQ. The CDR3 spans 17 residues. V lost 0 bases to trimming and J lost 6 bases; unmatched junction nucleotides: 10. The CDR3 sequence: CASSLGSIAGVGNEQFF. The CDR3 bases are TGCGCCAGCAGCTTGGGGTCTATAGCGGGAGTAGGCAATGAGCAGTTCTTC.

The rearrangement joins TRBV6-6 to TRBJ2-1; D is unclear. Germline V gives CDR1 MNHNY, CDR2 SVGAGI (reference sequence). This CDR3 contains 14 residues. Trimming stripped 7 bases from V and 5 bases from J, with 15 bases between. The CDR3 region has the DNA TGTGCCAGCATTAAAGACCGAACACACAATGAGCAGTTCTTC. Translation gives CASIKDRTHNEQFF.

The gene calls are TRBV9 and TRBJ2-7; a weak D match, TRBD2 (5 bases). The V gene's germline CDR1 is SGDLS and CDR2 YYNGEE. The CDR3 length is 15 residues. The germline V and J ends were trimmed by 0 bases and 6 bases, with 16 bases remaining between them. The CDR3 DNA follows: TGTGCCAGCAGCGTAGCTGGGAGTCTCTACTCCGAGCAGTACTTC. Translating it yields CASSVAGSLYSEQYF.

The chain couples TRBV9 to TRBJ2-3; 10 nucleotides align to TRBD2. The germline V gene has CDR1 SGDLS and CDR2 YYNGEE. This CDR3 spans 16 amino acids. J gave up 1 base and V 6 bases, and 8 bases lay outside the gene matches. CDR3 DNA sequence: TGTGCCAGCACCACCGCCGGGACTAGCGGCACAGATACGCAGTATTTT. Its protein is CASTTAGTSGTDTQYF.

The rearrangement links TRBV6-5 to TRBJ2-7; TRBD2 agrees at 12 bases. The ends lost 0 bases at V and 4 bases at J; junction bases unmatched: 4. Germline lookup yields CDR1 MNHEY and CDR2 SVGAGI. The CDR3 contains 16 residues. The CDR3 sequence: CASSYSASGRVYEQYF. In DNA form, the CDR3 reads TGTGCCAGCAGTTACTCGGCTAGCGGGAGGGTGTACGAGCAGTACTTC.

The V and J genes are TRBV27 and TRBJ2-1; D may be TRBD1 (5 bases). The ends were cut back, 1 base at V and 4 bases at J, with 11 bases in the middle. The CDR3 extends over 15 amino acids. Germline CDR1 and CDR2: MNHEY and SMNVEV (reference sequence). The CDR3 nucleotides read TGTGCCAGCAGTTTATATACAGGCCTATACAATGAGCAGTTCTTC. Residues: CASSLYTGLYNEQFF.

The V call is TRBV21-1, the J call TRBJ2-6; the table's D call TRBD2 went unverified against the DNA. TRBV21-1 is tagged as a pseudogene. This CDR3 is built from 21 residues. The CDR3 sequence is CASSKEFRGGLANTGANVLTF. The CDR3 bases are TGTGCCAGCAGCAAGGAGTTTAGAGGAGGACTAGCGAATACTGGGGCCAACGTCCTGACTTTC.

As to this clone: Different DNA sequences within this sample yield the same CDR3. The CDR3 loop is CASSLGQGAYNEQFF. CDR3 nucleotides: TGTGCCAGCAGTTTGGGACAGGGGGCCTACAATGAGCAGTTCTTC. The V and J genes are TRBV28 and TRBJ2-1; 11 nucleotides agree with TRBD1. The CDR3 loop spans 15 amino acids. Looked up from germline, CDR1 is MDHEN and CDR2 is SYDVKM. J was trimmed by 2 bases and V by 3 bases; bases with no gene match: 0.

The V call is TRBV27, the J call TRBJ2-7, with 7 nucleotides matching TRBD2. The CDR3 is made up of 14 amino acids. Unmatched junction bases numbered 8, after V lost 2 bases and J lost 7 bases. The germline gives CDR1 MNHEY, CDR2 SMNVEV (reference sequence). Written as DNA, the CDR3 is TGTGCCAGCAGTTTACTCGGGGGGTCGCGAGAGCAGTACTTC. Protein product: CASSLLGGSREQYF.

The rearrangement joins TRBV6-1 to TRBJ1-4, with a possible D match to TRBD1 (5 bases). The V gene lost 3 bases and the J gene lost 3 bases, with 11 bases spanning the gap. Germline V gene sequence: CDR1 MNHNS, CDR2 SASEGT. The CDR3 contains 15 residues. The CDR3 sequence is CASSDLTGSNEKLFF. CDR3 sequence (DNA): TGTGCCAGCAGTGACCTAACAGGTTCTAATGAAAAACTGTTTTTT.

V gene TRBV7-2 combines with J gene TRBJ1-2; D not certain. There are 14 residues in the CDR3. CDR1 and CDR2 from the germline V gene are SGHTA and FQGNSA. Trimming stripped 2 bases from V and 8 bases from J, with 15 bases between. Here the CDR3 DNA reads TGTGCCAGCAGCTTAAGGGATCCCCCCCAGGGCTACACCTTC. Protein product: CASSLRDPPQGYTF.

The chain combines TRBV27 with TRBJ1-4; D is uncertain. From germline, CDR1 is MNHEY and CDR2 SMNVEV (reference sequence). The CDR3 spans 14 residues. V was trimmed by 5 bases and J by 2 bases, leaving 9 bases between them. CDR3 loop: CASSRSSTNEKLFF. DNA for the CDR3: TGTGCCAGCAGTAGGAGCAGTACTAATGAAAAACTGTTTTTT. Full variable domain (missing parts from reference TRBV27 and TRBJ1-4): EAQVTQNPRYLITVTGKKLTVTCSQNMNHEYMSWYRQDPGLGLRQIYYSMNVEVTDKGDVPEGYKVSRKEKRNFPLILESPSPNQTSLYFCASSRSSTNEKLFFGSGTQLSVL.

The chain carries TRBV27 and TRBJ2-5, with D perhaps TRBD2 (6 bases). This CDR3 is built from 15 residues. The V end lost 6 bases, the J end lost 0 bases, and 14 bases lay between the germline ends. The germline V gene encodes CDR1 MNHEY and CDR2 SMNVEV (reference sequence). The CDR3 bases are TGTGCCAGCAGGATAGCGGTCCAGTACCAAGAGACCCAGTACTTC. Translating it yields CASRIAVQYQETQYF.

The chain uses TRBV6-6 and TRBJ1-4, with 9 nucleotides matching TRBD1. The CDR3 covers 16 residues. Trimming cost V 5 bases and J 6 bases; bases outside gene matches: 10. Germline V gives CDR1 MNHNY, CDR2 SVGAGI (reference sequence). The CDR3 loop reads CASSQPGQGDDEKLFF. Here the CDR3 DNA reads TGTGCCAGCAGTCAACCGGGACAGGGCGATGATGAAAAACTGTTTTTT.

The CDR3 bases are TGTGCCAGCAGCTCGCCAGGGGGCTGGAACTATGGCTACACCTTC. This sequence encodes CASSSPGGWNYGYTF. The genes are TRBV7-9 and TRBJ1-2; 8 bases line up with TRBD1. Germline V lookup: CDR1 SEHNR, CDR2 FQNEAQ (reference sequence). The CDR3 contains 15 residues. V was pared by 4 bases and J by 2 bases, with 6 bases of the junction left unmatched.

The chain employs TRBV5-1 and TRBJ1-5; D is uncertain. V gave up 0 bases and J gave up 5 bases, with 15 bases separating them. Germline V gene lookup returns CDR1 SGHRS and CDR2 YFSETQ. The length of the CDR3 is 16 residues. This CDR3 reads CASSLGFGPLDQPQHF. The CDR3 coding sequence is TGCGCCAGCAGCTTGGGTTTCGGCCCGTTGGATCAGCCCCAGCATTTT.